The 28 T cell receptor beta chains below come from one sample, sequenced in a study of T-cell reconstitution after alpha-beta-depleted transplantation in children. TCRbeta library construction was performed incorporating unique molecular identifiers. TCRdb re-called the PCR reads with MiXCR, one entry per CDR3 protein. The profile covers about 250,000 distinct CDR3 sequences, with roughly a quarter appearing a single time and 4% to 5.5% taken by the ten largest. Sequenced here: PBMCs, mostly from graft donor cells, sampled 360 days after TCRalphabeta/CD19-depleted stem cell transplant. These receptors were obtained from a female patient aged 2 to 10 who had a stem cell transplant for congenital amegakaryocytic thrombocytopenia, so the T cells may come from the graft donor.

This clonotype came up a few times. The rearrangement uses TRBV20-1 and TRBJ2-3, with 16 bases identical to TRBD2. This CDR3 has 16 amino acids. CDR1 is DFQATT, CDR2 SNEGSKA, per germline (reference sequence). V lost 3 bases and J lost 2; bases outside the gene matches: 2. CDR3 in amino acids: CSARGLAGGSTDTQYF. The DNA for the CDR3 is TGCAGTGCTAGGGGACTAGCGGGAGGGTCCACAGATACGCAGTATTTT.

This clonotype occurred many times. The chain recombines TRBV5-1 with TRBJ2-3; D ambiguous. This CDR3 has 12 residues. Germline V gives CDR1 SGHRS, CDR2 YFSETQ. Trimming shortened V by 1 base and J by 4 bases, and 4 bases separated the two germline ends. The CDR3 loop reads CASSLFADTQYF. The CDR3 DNA reads as TGCGCCAGCAGCTTGTTTGCAGATACGCAGTATTTT.

V gene TRBV3-1 combines with J gene TRBJ2-7, with D possibly TRBD1 on 6 matching bases. Germline lookup yields CDR1 LGHDT and CDR2 YNNKEL (reference sequence). V was trimmed by 4 bases and J by 6 bases, leaving 10 bases between them. The CDR3 sequence is 12 residues long. The CDR3 bases are TGTGCCAGCAGCCCGGACAGCTCCGAGCAGTACTTC. Protein product: CASSPDSSEQYF.

The chain has TRBV5-6 and TRBJ2-7; D gene uncertain. Trimming removed 4 bases from V and 3 bases from J, with 17 bases in between. Per the germline V gene, CDR1 is SGHDT and CDR2 is YYEEEE. The CDR3 spans 15 residues. The CDR3 sequence: CASSNIAGYFYEQYF. The CDR3 DNA reads as TGTGCCAGCAGCAATATCGCAGGCTACTTCTACGAGCAGTACTTC.

The sample holds a few counts of this clonotype. The chain couples TRBV27 to TRBJ2-7, with D perhaps TRBD1 (5 bases). CDR1 and CDR2 from the germline V gene are MNHEY and SMNVEV (reference sequence). The V and J ends lost 0 bases and 1 base respectively, with 7 bases between them. The length of the CDR3 is 14 residues. The CDR3 is CASSLSRESYEQYF. The CDR3 bases are TGTGCCAGCAGTTTATCCAGGGAATCCTACGAGCAGTACTTC.

This clonotype turned up a few times. The chain employs TRBV3-1 and TRBJ1-5; D unresolved. The germline V gene encodes CDR1 LGHDT and CDR2 YNNKEL (reference sequence). Trimming removed 6 bases from V and 7 bases from J, with 16 bases in between. This CDR3 region has 14 residues. CDR3 loop: CASSHQVIDQPQHF. DNA for the CDR3: TGTGCCAGCAGTCATCAAGTCATCGACCAGCCCCAGCATTTT. The full variable domain, completed using reference TRBV3-1 and TRBJ1-5, is DTAVSQTPKYLVTQMGNDKSIKCEQNLGHDTMYWYKQDSKKFLKIMFSYNNKELIINETVPNRFSPKSPDKAHLNLHINSLELGDSAVYFCASSHQVIDQPQHFGDGTRLSIL.

V is TRBV12-3 or TRBV12-4 and J is TRBJ1-6; TRBD1 agrees at 9 bases. Germline trimming cut 5 bases from V and 8 bases from J; bases unmatched to any gene: 7. The CDR3 extends over 15 amino acids. CDR3 sequence reads: CASSVTDRGDSPLHF. The CDR3 DNA reads as TGTGCCAGCAGTGTAACGGACAGGGGCGATTCACCCCTCCACTTT.

This clonotype was seen a handful of times. The J gene is TRBJ1-1, the V gene TRBV12-3 or TRBV12-4; no reliable D call. Between the trimmed V and J ends, which lost 3 bases and 1 base, there was a span of 6 bases. This CDR3 has 13 amino acids. For the CDR3, the DNA is TGTGCCAGCAGTTTTTCGCCGAACACTGAAGCTTTCTTT. As protein: CASSFSPNTEAFF.

This clonotype was observed a few times. This chain joins TRBV15 and TRBJ1-1; TRBD1 matches 12 bases. Trimming removed 0 bases from V and 0 bases from J; junction bases left unmatched: 2. Germline CDR1 LNHNV, CDR2 YYDKDF (reference sequence). This CDR3 spans 17 amino acids. The DNA of the CDR3 is TGTGCCACCAGCAGAGACGGGACAGGGGGCATGAACACTGAAGCTTTCTTT. As protein: CATSRDGTGGMNTEAFF. Full variable domain (remainder filled in from reference TRBV15 and TRBJ1-1): DAMVIQNPRYQVTQFGKPVTLSCSQTLNHNVMYWYQQKSSQAPKLLFHYYDKDFNNEADTPDNFQSRRPNTSFCFLDIRSPGLGDTAMYLCATSRDGTGGMNTEAFFGQGTRLTVV.

In its sample, this clonotype was seen many times. The gene calls are TRBV5-1 and TRBJ2-1; 9 bases map to TRBD1. The CDR3 sequence is 14 residues long. Looked up from germline, CDR1 is SGHRS and CDR2 is YFSETQ. The trim removed 2 bases at V and 7 bases at J, leaving 4 bases unmatched. The CDR3 DNA sequence: TGCGCCAGCAGCTTACAGGGGGCGCGGAATGAGCAGTTCTTC. It translates to CASSLQGARNEQFF.

This chain connects TRBV20-1 to TRBJ1-1, with D uncertain. The CDR3 has 15 residues. The V end was cut by 3 bases, the J end by 0 bases, with 14 bases between. Germline CDR1 reads DFQATT; CDR2 reads SNEGSKA (reference sequence). The CDR3 spells CSASFPKDLNTEAFF. Written as DNA, the CDR3 is TGCAGTGCTAGTTTCCCGAAAGATTTGAACACTGAAGCTTTCTTT.

The rearrangement joins TRBV24-1 to TRBJ2-1, with D maybe TRBD2 (5 bases). The V and J ends lost 9 bases and 9 bases respectively, with 17 bases between them. The CDR3 is 13 residues long. Germline V CDR1 and CDR2: KGHDR, SFDVKD. The DNA for the CDR3 is TGTGCCACCGCTAGCCTCAGTTGGGGTGAGCAGTTCTTC. This encodes CATASLSWGEQFF.

This clonotype was counted ten times or more. The chain combines TRBV4-1 with TRBJ2-1; D is undetermined. This CDR3 has 16 amino acids. V lost 4 bases and J 0 bases, leaving 13 bases between the germline ends. Per the germline V gene, CDR1 is MGHRA and CDR2 is YSYEKL. CDR3 DNA sequence: TGCGCCAGCAGCCCTGCCCCGGCAGGCTCCTACAATGAGCAGTTCTTC. Translated: CASSPAPAGSYNEQFF.

This chain joins TRBV4-2 and TRBJ2-7; TRBD2 matches at 7 bases. The germline gives CDR1 LGHNA, CDR2 YNFKEQ. The ends lost 4 bases at V and 3 bases at J; junction bases unmatched: 3. This CDR3 is built from 13 residues. In DNA form, the CDR3 reads TGTGCCAGCAGCCGAGCGGGAATCTACGAGCAGTACTTC. Its protein product is CASSRAGIYEQYF.

This chain joins TRBV7-9 and TRBJ1-3; D gene uncertain. This CDR3 has 15 amino acids. Between the trimmed V and J ends, which lost 2 bases and 2 bases, there was a span of 10 bases. The germline gives CDR1 SEHNR, CDR2 FQNEAQ (reference sequence). The CDR3 is CASSLFWGTGNTIYF. The CDR3 bases are TGTGCCAGCAGCTTATTCTGGGGTACTGGAAACACCATATATTTT.

The rearrangement links TRBV5-1 to TRBJ2-5, with D possibly being TRBD1 or TRBD2 (5 bases each). Germline CDR1 is SGHRS and CDR2 is YFSETQ. The CDR3 runs to 16 residues. V dropped 3 bases and J dropped 5 bases, with 20 bases sitting between them. CDR3 nucleotides: TGCGCCAGCAGCTCGACCTACGGGACGCGGCGGGAGACCCAGTACTTC. Its translation: CASSSTYGTRRETQYF.

This clonotype was seen a few times. The chain uses TRBV5-1 and TRBJ2-1; 9 bases agree with TRBD2. The CDR3 totals 16 residues. CDR1 and CDR2 (germline): SGHRS, YFSETQ. V lost 3 bases to trimming and J lost 4 bases; unmatched junction nucleotides: 8. CDR3 amino acids: CASSSLAGVVYNEQFF. The CDR3 bases are TGCGCCAGCAGCTCCTTAGCGGGAGTCGTTTACAATGAGCAGTTCTTC.

The V gene is TRBV25-1, the J gene TRBJ2-7, with D possibly TRBD1 on 6 matching bases. Germline CDR1 is MGHDK and CDR2 is SYGVNS. The CDR3 totals 13 residues. V was trimmed by 2 bases and J by 8 bases, leaving 13 bases between them. DNA of the CDR3: TGTGCCAGCAGTGAACGCAGGGGCGTTAAGCAGTACTTC. It translates to CASSERRGVKQYF.

This chain joins TRBV28 and TRBJ1-2; D ambiguous. Germline CDR1 is MDHEN and CDR2 is SYDVKM. The CDR3 is 12 amino acids. With 3 bases removed from V and 8 bases from J, the gap between germline ends came to 10 bases. The CDR3 reads CASSFSRVGYTF. CDR3 nucleotide sequence: TGTGCCAGCAGTTTTAGTAGGGTGGGCTACACCTTC.

This chain uses TRBV7-9 with TRBJ1-2; D is perhaps TRBD1 (5 bases). The CDR3 loop spans 15 amino acids. The germline gives CDR1 SEHNR, CDR2 FQNEAQ (reference sequence). Trimming took 1 base from V and 4 from J, leaving 13 bases between them. The CDR3 DNA is TGTGCCAGCAGCTTAGAGGGGATCTTCCGCTATGGCTACACCTTC. Protein product: CASSLEGIFRYGYTF.

This chain connects TRBV28 to TRBJ2-7; TRBD1 matches 9 bases. CDR3 length: 15 residues. CDR1 is MDHEN and CDR2 is SYDVKM in the germline V gene. The V segment lost 7 bases and the J segment 3 bases; nucleotides outside the gene matches: 10. The CDR3 sequence: CASIPDRGGYYEQYF. The CDR3 DNA reads TGTGCCAGCATCCCCGACAGGGGGGGATACTACGAGCAGTACTTC.

The table lists this clonotype with many counts. The chain recombines TRBV28 with TRBJ2-7, with a weak D call TRBD2 (5 bases). The CDR3 covers 14 residues. V lost 1 base and J lost 0, with 7 bases in between. Germline V gives CDR1 MDHEN, CDR2 SYDVKM. The CDR3 spells CASSLFRDSYEQYF. The CDR3, as DNA: TGTGCCAGCAGTTTATTCCGGGACTCCTACGAGCAGTACTTC.

As DNA, the CDR3 is TGTGCCACCAGCAGGAACGTTGGGGGGGATACGCAGTATTTT. It specifies CATSRNVGGDTQYF. This chain links TRBV15 with TRBJ2-3, with D maybe TRBD2 (6 bases). Germline lookup yields CDR1 LNHNV and CDR2 YYDKDF (reference sequence). V was cut by 3 bases and J by 6 bases, with 13 bases left in between. This CDR3 has 14 residues.

This clonotype has a handful of counts. J is TRBJ2-3 and V is TRBV4-2; 9 bases are shared with TRBD2. Trimming took 0 bases from V and 5 from J; bases not matched to a gene: 12. Germline V gene sequence: CDR1 LGHNA, CDR2 YNFKEQ. The CDR3 loop spans 18 amino acids. CDR3 bases: TGTGCCAGCAGCCAAGAGTTTAGCGGGGGACCCTACTTAGATACGCAGTATTTT. Its translation: CASSQEFSGGPYLDTQYF.

This clonotype was seen a few times. The V gene is TRBV5-1, the J gene TRBJ2-1, with 10 bases lining up with TRBD1. Germline V gene data show CDR1 as SGHRS and CDR2 as YFSETQ. J gave up 3 bases and V 4 bases, and 7 bases lay outside the gene matches. The CDR3 consists of 16 residues. The CDR3 reads CASSGGTGVFYNEQFF. The DNA for the CDR3 is TGCGCCAGCAGCGGAGGGACAGGGGTTTTCTACAATGAGCAGTTCTTC.

This clonotype was observed a few times. This chain connects TRBV6-5 to TRBJ2-7; 9 nucleotides line up with TRBD2. Germline lookup yields CDR1 MNHEY and CDR2 SVGAGI. Trimming took 0 bases from V and 6 from J; bases not matched to a gene: 6. The CDR3 is 15 residues long. CDR3 bases: TGTGCCAGCAGTTACTCTGGCGGGGGGGCTCGCGAGCAGTACTTC. Its protein product is CASSYSGGGAREQYF.

This rearrangement joins TRBV4-1 to TRBJ1-1; D remains unclear. Between the trimmed V and J ends, which lost 4 bases and 0 bases, there was a span of 12 bases. CDR1 is MGHRA, CDR2 YSYEKL, per germline. There are 15 residues in the CDR3. The CDR3 DNA reads TGCGCCAGCAGCCTAAGGACGGGCATGAACACTGAAGCTTTCTTT. As protein: CASSLRTGMNTEAFF.

There are a few counts of this clonotype. The genes are TRBV12-3 or TRBV12-4 and TRBJ2-2; 15 bases are a match to TRBD2. J gave up 5 bases and V 5 bases, and 6 bases lay outside the gene matches. The CDR3 covers 17 residues. CDR3 sequence (DNA): TGTGCCAGCAGTAGGGGACTAGCGGGAGGAAGTACCGGGGAGCTGTTTTTT. It encodes CASSRGLAGGSTGELFF.